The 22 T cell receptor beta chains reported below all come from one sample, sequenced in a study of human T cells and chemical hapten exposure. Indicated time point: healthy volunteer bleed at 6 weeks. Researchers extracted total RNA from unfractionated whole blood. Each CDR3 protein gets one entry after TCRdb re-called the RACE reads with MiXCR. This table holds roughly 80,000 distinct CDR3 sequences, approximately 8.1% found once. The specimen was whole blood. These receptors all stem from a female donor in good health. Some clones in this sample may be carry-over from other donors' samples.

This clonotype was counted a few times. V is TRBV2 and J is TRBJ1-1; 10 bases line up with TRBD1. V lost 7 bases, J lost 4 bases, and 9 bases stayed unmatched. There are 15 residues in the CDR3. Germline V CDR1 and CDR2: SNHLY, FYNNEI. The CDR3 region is CASTTGQGLGTEAFF. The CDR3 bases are TGTGCCAGCACCACGGGACAGGGGTTGGGCACTGAAGCTTTCTTT.

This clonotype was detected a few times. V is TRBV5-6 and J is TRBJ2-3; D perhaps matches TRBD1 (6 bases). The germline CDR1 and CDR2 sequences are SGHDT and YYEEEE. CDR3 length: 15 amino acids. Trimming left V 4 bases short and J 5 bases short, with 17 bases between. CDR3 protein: CASSPWGLAGDTQYF. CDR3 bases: TGTGCCAGCAGCCCCTGGGGGCTAGCTGGAGATACGCAGTATTTT.

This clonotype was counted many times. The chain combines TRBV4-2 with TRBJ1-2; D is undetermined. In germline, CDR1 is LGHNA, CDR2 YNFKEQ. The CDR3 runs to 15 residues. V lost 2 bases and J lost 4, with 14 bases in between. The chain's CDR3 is CASSQSNLLLYGYTF. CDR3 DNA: TGTGCCAGCAGCCAATCCAACTTATTACTCTATGGCTACACCTTC.

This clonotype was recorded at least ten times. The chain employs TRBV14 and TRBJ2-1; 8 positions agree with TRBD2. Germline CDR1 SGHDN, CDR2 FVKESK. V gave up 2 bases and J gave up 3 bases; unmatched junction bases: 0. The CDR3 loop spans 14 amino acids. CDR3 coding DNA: TGTGCCAGCAGCCAAAGCGGGGGCTACAATGAGCAGTTCTTC. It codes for CASSQSGGYNEQFF. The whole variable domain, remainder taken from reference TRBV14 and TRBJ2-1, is EAGVTQFPSHSVIEKGQTVTLRCDPISGHDNLYWYRRVMGKEIKFLLHFVKESKQDESGMPNNRFLAERTGGTYSTLKVQPAELEDSGVYFCASSQSGGYNEQFFGPGTRLTVL.

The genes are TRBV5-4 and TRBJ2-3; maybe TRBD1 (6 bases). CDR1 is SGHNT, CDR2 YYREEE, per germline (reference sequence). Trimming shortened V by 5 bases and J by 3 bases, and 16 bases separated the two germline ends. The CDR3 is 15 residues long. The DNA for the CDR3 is TGTGCCAGCAGGCCAGGGGACCCACCGACAGATACGCAGTATTTT. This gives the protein CASRPGDPPTDTQYF.

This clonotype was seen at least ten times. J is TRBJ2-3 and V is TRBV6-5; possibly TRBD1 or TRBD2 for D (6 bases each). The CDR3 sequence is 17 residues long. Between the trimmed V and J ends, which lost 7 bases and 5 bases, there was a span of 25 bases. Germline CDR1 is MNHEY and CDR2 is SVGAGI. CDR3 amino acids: CASKNVRGLDIGDTQYF. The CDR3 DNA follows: TGTGCCAGCAAAAACGTACGGGGGCTTGACATAGGAGATACGCAGTATTTT.

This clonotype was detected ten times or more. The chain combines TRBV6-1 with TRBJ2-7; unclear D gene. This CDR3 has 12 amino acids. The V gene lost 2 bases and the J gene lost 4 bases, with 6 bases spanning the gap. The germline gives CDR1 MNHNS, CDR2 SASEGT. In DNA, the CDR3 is TGTGCCAGCAGTGAAATCGGGTACGAGCAGTACTTC. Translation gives CASSEIGYEQYF.

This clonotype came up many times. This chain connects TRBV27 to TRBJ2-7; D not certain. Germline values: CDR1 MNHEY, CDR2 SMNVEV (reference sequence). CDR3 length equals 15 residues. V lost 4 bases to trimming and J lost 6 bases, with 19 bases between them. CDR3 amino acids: CASSSSLVPTSEQYF. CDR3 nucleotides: TGTGCCAGCAGTTCCTCCCTCGTACCCACCTCCGAGCAGTACTTC.

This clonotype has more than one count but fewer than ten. The CDR3: CASSRLPLTGGNTEAFF. Here the CDR3 DNA reads TGTGCCAGCAGCCGGCTTCCACTAACAGGGGGCAACACTGAAGCTTTCTTT. This chain uses TRBV7-2 with TRBJ1-1; 9 nucleotides align to TRBD1. Germline V gene data show CDR1 as SGHTA and CDR2 as FQGNSA. The CDR3 has 17 residues. The J segment lost 2 bases and the V segment lost 5 bases, leaving 12 bases of the junction unmatched.

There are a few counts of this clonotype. The DNA of the CDR3 is TGCAGTGCTAGAGCCGGGACAGGGGATCTTCAGCCCCAGCATTTT. Its translation: CSARAGTGDLQPQHF. The chain has TRBV20-1 and TRBJ1-5; 10 positions match TRBD1. Germline CDR1 is DFQATT and CDR2 is SNEGSKA (reference sequence). This CDR3 is 15 amino acids long. The V gene end was trimmed by 1 base and the J gene end by 6 bases; junction bases not matched to a gene: 6.

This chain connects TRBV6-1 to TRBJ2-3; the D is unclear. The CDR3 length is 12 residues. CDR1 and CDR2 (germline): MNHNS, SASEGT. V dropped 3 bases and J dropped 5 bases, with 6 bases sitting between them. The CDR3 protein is CASSDWRDTQYF. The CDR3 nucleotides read TGTGCCAGCAGTGATTGGCGAGATACGCAGTATTTT.

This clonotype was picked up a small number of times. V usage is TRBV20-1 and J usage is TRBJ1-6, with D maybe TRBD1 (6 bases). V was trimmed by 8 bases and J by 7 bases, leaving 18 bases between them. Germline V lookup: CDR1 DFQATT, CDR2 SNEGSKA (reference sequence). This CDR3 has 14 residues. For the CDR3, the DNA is TGCAGTACTTTAGGGGGGCCTCAGAATTCACCCCTCCACTTT. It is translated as CSTLGGPQNSPLHF.

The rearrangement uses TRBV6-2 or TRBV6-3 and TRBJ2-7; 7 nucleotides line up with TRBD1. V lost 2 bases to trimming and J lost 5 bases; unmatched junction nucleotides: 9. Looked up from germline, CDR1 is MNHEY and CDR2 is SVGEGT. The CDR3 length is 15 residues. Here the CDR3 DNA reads TGTGCCAGCAGTTACGGCCCTACGCAGGGGGACGAGCAGTACTTC. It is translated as CASSYGPTQGDEQYF.

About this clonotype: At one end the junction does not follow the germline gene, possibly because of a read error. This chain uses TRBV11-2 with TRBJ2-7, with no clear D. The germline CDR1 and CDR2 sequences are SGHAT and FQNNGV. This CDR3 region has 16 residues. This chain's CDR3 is CASSLDTGMFPSEQHF. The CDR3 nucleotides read TGTGCCAGCAGCTTAGATACTGGGATGTTCCCCTCCGAGCAGCACTTC.

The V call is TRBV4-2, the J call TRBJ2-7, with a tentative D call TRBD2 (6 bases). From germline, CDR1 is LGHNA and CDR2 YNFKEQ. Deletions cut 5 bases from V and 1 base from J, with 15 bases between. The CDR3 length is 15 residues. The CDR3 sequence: CASSGRRGASYEQYF. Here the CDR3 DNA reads TGTGCCAGCAGCGGTCGGCGGGGCGCATCCTACGAGCAGTACTTC.

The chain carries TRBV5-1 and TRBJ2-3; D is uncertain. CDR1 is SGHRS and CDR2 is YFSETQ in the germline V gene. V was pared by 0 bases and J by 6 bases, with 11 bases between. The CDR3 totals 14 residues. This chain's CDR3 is CASSLARDSDTQYF. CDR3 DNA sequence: TGCGCCAGCAGCTTGGCTAGAGATTCCGATACGCAGTATTTT.

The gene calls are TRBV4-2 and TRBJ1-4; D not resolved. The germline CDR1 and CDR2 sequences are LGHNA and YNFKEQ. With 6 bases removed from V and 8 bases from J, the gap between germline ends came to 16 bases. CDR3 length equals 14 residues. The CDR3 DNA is TGTGCCAGCAGTCACGTCACCAACGAGGAAAAACTGTTTTTT. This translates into CASSHVTNEEKLFF.

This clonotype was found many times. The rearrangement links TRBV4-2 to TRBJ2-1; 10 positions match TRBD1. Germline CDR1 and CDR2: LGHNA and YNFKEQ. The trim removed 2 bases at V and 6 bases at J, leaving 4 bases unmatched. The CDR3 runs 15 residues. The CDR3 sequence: CASSQPGQGSNEQFF. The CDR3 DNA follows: TGTGCCAGCAGCCAACCGGGACAGGGGTCCAATGAGCAGTTCTTC.

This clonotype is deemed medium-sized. In DNA, the CDR3 is TGTGCCAGCAGTGGACCGGGGGCGGGTCTGGGCGAGCAGTACTTC. It is translated as CASSGPGAGLGEQYF. The chain couples TRBV2 to TRBJ2-7; D is possibly TRBD1 or TRBD2 (6 bases each). The CDR3 is 15 amino acids. Germline CDR1 reads SNHLY; CDR2 reads FYNNEI. V dropped 4 bases and J dropped 6 bases, with 19 bases sitting between them.

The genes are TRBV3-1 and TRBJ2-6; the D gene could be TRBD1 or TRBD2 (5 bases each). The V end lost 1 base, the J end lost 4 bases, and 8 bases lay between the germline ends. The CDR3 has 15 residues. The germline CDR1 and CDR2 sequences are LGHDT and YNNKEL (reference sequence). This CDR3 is CASSQAGTGANVLTF. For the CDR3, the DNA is TGTGCCAGCAGCCAAGCGGGGACGGGGGCCAACGTCCTGACTTTC.

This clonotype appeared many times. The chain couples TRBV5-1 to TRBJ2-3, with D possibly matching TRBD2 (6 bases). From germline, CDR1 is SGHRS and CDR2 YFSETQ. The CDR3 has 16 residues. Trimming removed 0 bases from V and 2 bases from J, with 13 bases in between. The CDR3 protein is CASSLGLELTTDTQYF. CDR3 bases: TGCGCCAGCAGCTTGGGACTAGAGCTAACCACAGATACGCAGTATTTT.

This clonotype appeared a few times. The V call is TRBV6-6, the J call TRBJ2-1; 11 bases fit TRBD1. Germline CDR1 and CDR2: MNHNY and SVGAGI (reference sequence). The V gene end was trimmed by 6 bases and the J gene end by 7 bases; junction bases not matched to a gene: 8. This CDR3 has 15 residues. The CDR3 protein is CASRWGQGVRNEQFF. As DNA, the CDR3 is TGTGCCAGCAGATGGGGACAGGGGGTCAGAAATGAGCAGTTCTTC.